The entry that follows covers one T cell receptor beta chain sequence. The sample originates from a study of blood T cells in healthy people across ages. Alongside a J-beta primer mix, a sample-barcoded 5' primer served in a second PCR lasting roughly 6 to 11 cycles. Unique molecular identifiers of 12 random nucleotides labeled each cDNA. One entry per CDR3 protein results from TCRdb running MiXCR on the 5' RACE reads. The sample carries fewer than 2,000,000 distinct CDR3 sequences, roughly a third recorded once. Germline V gene data show CDR1 as MDHEN and CDR2 as SYDVKM. The CDR3 extends over 18 amino acids. Losses at the gene ends were 6 bases for V and 2 bases for J; bases not matched to a gene: 12.

The genes are TRBV28 and TRBJ1-5; 11 bases line up with TRBD1. The TCR sequence derives from a woman aged 25 to 39 in good health. The specimen was blood. The CDR3 loop is CASSKTGTGGWGNQPQHF. CDR3 bases: TGTGCCAGCAGCAAGACCGGGACAGGGGGTTGGGGCAATCAGCCCCAGCATTTT.